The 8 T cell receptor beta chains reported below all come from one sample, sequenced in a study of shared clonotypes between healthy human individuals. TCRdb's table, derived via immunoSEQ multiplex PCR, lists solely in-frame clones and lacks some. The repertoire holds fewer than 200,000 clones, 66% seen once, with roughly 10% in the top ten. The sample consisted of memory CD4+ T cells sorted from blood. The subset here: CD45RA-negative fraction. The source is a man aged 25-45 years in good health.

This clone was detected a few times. CDR3 nucleotide sequence: TGTGCCAGTAGTTTGGGCGACTATGGCTACACCTTC. Amino acids: CASSLGDYGYTF. The genes are TRBV19 and TRBJ1-2; D not certain. The germline gives CDR1 LNHDA, CDR2 SQIVND (reference sequence). The V end lost 5 bases, the J end lost 3 bases, and 7 bases lay between the germline ends. This CDR3 has 12 residues. The entire variable domain, with the rest obtained from reference TRBV19 and TRBJ1-2, is as follows: DGGITQSPKYLFRKEGQNVTLSCEQNLNHDAMYWYRQDPGQGLRLIYYSQIVNDFQKGDIAEGYSVSREKKESFPLTVTSAQKNPTAFYLCASSLGDYGYTFGSGTRLTVV.

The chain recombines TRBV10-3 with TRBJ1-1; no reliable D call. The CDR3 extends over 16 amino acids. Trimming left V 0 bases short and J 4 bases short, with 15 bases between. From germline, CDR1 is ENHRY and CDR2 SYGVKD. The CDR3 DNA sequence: TGTGCCATCAGTGAGTCAGGACTGGATCGGGGCACTGAAGCTTTCTTT. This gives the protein CAISESGLDRGTEAFF.

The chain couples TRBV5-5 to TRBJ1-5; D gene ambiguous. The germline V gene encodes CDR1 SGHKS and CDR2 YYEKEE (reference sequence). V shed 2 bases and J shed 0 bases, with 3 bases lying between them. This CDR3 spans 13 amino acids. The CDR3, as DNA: TGTGCCAGCAGCTTCAATAGCAATCAGCCCCAGCATTTT. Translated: CASSFNSNQPQHF.

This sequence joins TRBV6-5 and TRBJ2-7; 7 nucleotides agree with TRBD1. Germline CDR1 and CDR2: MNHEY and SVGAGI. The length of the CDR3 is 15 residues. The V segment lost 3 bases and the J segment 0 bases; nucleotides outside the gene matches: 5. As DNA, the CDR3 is TGTGCCAGCAGTTATGGATGGGACAGCTCCTACGAGCAGTACTTC. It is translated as CASSYGWDSSYEQYF.

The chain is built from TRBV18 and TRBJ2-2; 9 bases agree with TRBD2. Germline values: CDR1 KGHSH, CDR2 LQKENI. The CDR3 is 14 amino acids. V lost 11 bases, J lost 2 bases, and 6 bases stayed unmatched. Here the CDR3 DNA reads TGTGCCGGATCTCTAGCGGGAAACACCGGGGAGCTGTTTTTT. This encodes CAGSLAGNTGELFF.

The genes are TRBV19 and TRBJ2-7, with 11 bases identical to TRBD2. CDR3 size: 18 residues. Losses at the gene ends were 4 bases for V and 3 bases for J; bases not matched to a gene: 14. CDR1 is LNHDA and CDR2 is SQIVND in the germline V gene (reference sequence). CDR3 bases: TGTGCCAGTAGTAAGACCATCGATCTAGCGGGAGGAAGCTACGAGCAGTACTTC. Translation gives CASSKTIDLAGGSYEQYF.

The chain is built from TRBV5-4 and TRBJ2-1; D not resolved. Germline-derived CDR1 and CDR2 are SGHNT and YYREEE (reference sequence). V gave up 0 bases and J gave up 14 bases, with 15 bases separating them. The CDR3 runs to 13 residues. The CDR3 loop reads CASSLDPDQEEFF. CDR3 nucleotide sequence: TGTGCCAGCAGCTTGGATCCCGACCAGGAAGAGTTCTTC.

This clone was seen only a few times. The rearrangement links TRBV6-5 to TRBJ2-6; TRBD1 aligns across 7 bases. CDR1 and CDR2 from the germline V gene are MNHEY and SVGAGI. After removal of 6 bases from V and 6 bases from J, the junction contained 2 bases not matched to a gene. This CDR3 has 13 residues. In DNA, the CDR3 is TGTGCCAGCAGGCAGGGGGAGGCCAACGTCCTGACTTTC. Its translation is CASRQGEANVLTF.